This is a list of T cell receptor beta chains from one sample in a study of blood T cell repertoires in COVID-19. Assay: immunoSEQ multiplex PCR; the TCRdb copy retains only in-frame clones and omits some. The sample includes some 170,000 clones, around 80% of them seen just once. The source material was PBMCs or T cells enriched from blood (not recorded which). These receptors were collected from a man aged 50 to 60 who had recovered from COVID-19. The CDR3 runs from the conserved cysteine through the conserved F or W. Each record gives: CDR3 length, J gene, clone size, V gene, D gene, CDR3 DNA, CDR3 protein. The D gene is left open where the match is weak. Only part of the rows carry a size: once, few, many, or a class if the clone is expanded.

CDR3 length: 12
J gene: TRBJ1-2
clone size: -
V gene: TRBV19
D gene: -
CDR3 DNA: TGTGTCCCGCGCGGCACCTGGGGCGGCTACACCTTC
CDR3 protein: CVPRGTWGGYTF

CDR3 length: 14
J gene: TRBJ1-3
clone size: -
V gene: TRBV7-9
D gene: -
CDR3 DNA: TGTGCCAGCAGCCCTTTCGTGAGTGGAAACACCATATATTTT
CDR3 protein: CASSPFVSGNTIYF

CDR3 length: 15
J gene: TRBJ1-4
clone size: -
V gene: TRBV5-4
D gene: TRBD1
CDR3 DNA: TGTGCCAGCAGCTTACGGACAGGGGATAATGAAAAACTGTTTTTT
CDR3 protein: CASSLRTGDNEKLFF

CDR3 length: 15
J gene: TRBJ1-2
clone size: -
V gene: TRBV19
D gene: TRBD1
CDR3 DNA: TGTGCCAGTAGCAATCCTAGACAGGGGGCGGATGGCTACACCTTC
CDR3 protein: CASSNPRQGADGYTF

CDR3 length: 15
J gene: TRBJ1-4
clone size: -
V gene: TRBV7-9
D gene: -
CDR3 DNA: TGTGCCAGCAGCATCGGTCAGGGGAGTAATGAAAAACTGTTTTTT
CDR3 protein: CASSIGQGSNEKLFF

CDR3 length: 13
J gene: TRBJ2-5
clone size: -
V gene: TRBV18
D gene: -
CDR3 DNA: TGTGCCAGCTCACCCGACATTGAAGAGACCCAGTACTTC
CDR3 protein: CASSPDIEETQYF

CDR3 length: 13
J gene: TRBJ1-1
clone size: once
V gene: TRBV18
D gene: -
CDR3 DNA: TGTGCCAGCTCAGTAGACAAGAACACTGAAGCTTTCTTT
CDR3 protein: CASSVDKNTEAFF

CDR3 length: 17
J gene: TRBJ2-2
clone size: -
V gene: TRBV5-4
D gene: -
CDR3 DNA: TGTGCCAGCAGCCCCCAGGGCGGCGCCGGGAACACCGGGGAGCTGTTTTTT
CDR3 protein: CASSPQGGAGNTGELFF

CDR3 length: 15
J gene: TRBJ1-1
clone size: -
V gene: TRBV5-1
D gene: -
CDR3 DNA: TGCGCCAGCAGCCCTTTCCAGGGGACGAACACTGAAGCTTTCTTT
CDR3 protein: CASSPFQGTNTEAFF

CDR3 length: 14
J gene: TRBJ2-7
clone size: many
V gene: TRBV4-2
D gene: -
CDR3 DNA: TGTGCCAGCAGCCAAGACCGCGGGGGCCCCGAGCAGTACTTC
CDR3 protein: CASSQDRGGPEQYF

CDR3 length: 14
J gene: TRBJ2-7
clone size: -
V gene: TRBV7-8
D gene: TRBD2
CDR3 DNA: TGTGCCAGCAGCTTACCCGGGAGGGGAGACGAGCAGTACTTC
CDR3 protein: CASSLPGRGDEQYF

CDR3 length: 15
J gene: TRBJ1-6
clone size: -
V gene: TRBV3-1/TRBV3-2
D gene: TRBD1
CDR3 DNA: TGTGCCAGCAGTCGTACCGGGACAGCCTATTCACCCCTCCACTTT
CDR3 protein: CASSRTGTAYSPLHF

CDR3 length: 14
J gene: TRBJ1-4
clone size: -
V gene: TRBV11-2
D gene: TRBD1
CDR3 DNA: TGTGCCAGCAGCCGTCGACAGGGGAATGAAAAACTGTTTTTT
CDR3 protein: CASSRRQGNEKLFF

CDR3 length: 13
J gene: TRBJ2-4
clone size: -
V gene: TRBV7-9
D gene: TRBD1
CDR3 DNA: TGTGCCAGCAGCACGGGACAGAAAAACATTCAGTACTTC
CDR3 protein: CASSTGQKNIQYF

CDR3 length: 14
J gene: TRBJ1-3
clone size: -
V gene: TRBV30
D gene: TRBD1
CDR3 DNA: TGTGCCAGAGGTAGGGACAGCTCTGGAAACACCATATATTTT
CDR3 protein: CARGRDSSGNTIYF

CDR3 length: 14
J gene: TRBJ2-2
clone size: -
V gene: TRBV7-9
D gene: -
CDR3 DNA: TGTGCCAGCAGCCCCGCGGGCGACACCGGGGAGCTGTTTTTT
CDR3 protein: CASSPAGDTGELFF

CDR3 length: 13
J gene: TRBJ1-5
clone size: -
V gene: TRBV30
D gene: -
CDR3 DNA: TGTGCCTGGAGCGGGGGACCCAATCAGCCCCAGCATTTT
CDR3 protein: CAWSGGPNQPQHF

CDR3 length: 16
J gene: TRBJ2-1
clone size: -
V gene: TRBV4-1
D gene: TRBD1
CDR3 DNA: TGCGCCAGCAGCCATCAGGGGGCTGCTCTTAGGGATGAGCAGTTCTTC
CDR3 protein: CASSHQGAALRDEQFF

CDR3 length: 15
J gene: TRBJ1-4
clone size: -
V gene: TRBV16
D gene: TRBD1
CDR3 DNA: TGTGCCAGCAGCGAAGACAGGGGCTTAGATGAAAAACTGTTTTTT
CDR3 protein: CASSEDRGLDEKLFF

CDR3 length: 16
J gene: TRBJ2-2
clone size: -
V gene: TRBV24-1
D gene: -
CDR3 DNA: TGTGCCACCAGTGATACAAACAGGGCGGCGGGCGGGGAGCTGTTTTTT
CDR3 protein: CATSDTNRAAGGELFF

CDR3 length: 14
J gene: TRBJ1-2
clone size: -
V gene: TRBV19
D gene: TRBD1
CDR3 DNA: TGTGCCAGTAGTGACGGGACAGGGGTCTATGGCTACACCTTC
CDR3 protein: CASSDGTGVYGYTF

CDR3 length: 19
J gene: TRBJ1-2
clone size: -
V gene: TRBV5-6
D gene: TRBD1
CDR3 DNA: TGTGCCAGCAGCTTGGAGGGGACAGGCATCCTCCAGTCGTCTTACGGCTACACCTTC
CDR3 protein: CASSLEGTGILQSSYGYTF

CDR3 length: 12
J gene: TRBJ2-3
clone size: -
V gene: TRBV4-1
D gene: -
CDR3 DNA: TGCGCCAGCAGCCAACCAACAGGTACGCAGTATTTT
CDR3 protein: CASSQPTGTQYF

CDR3 length: 14
J gene: TRBJ1-1
clone size: -
V gene: TRBV7-8
D gene: TRBD1
CDR3 DNA: TGTGCCAGCAGCTCGGGACAGACACGGATAGAAGCTTTCTTT
CDR3 protein: CASSSGQTRIEAFF

CDR3 length: 14
J gene: TRBJ1-2
clone size: -
V gene: TRBV19
D gene: TRBD1
CDR3 DNA: TGTGCCAGTAGTATCGGACAGGTTAACTATGGCTACACCTTC
CDR3 protein: CASSIGQVNYGYTF

CDR3 length: 14
J gene: TRBJ2-1
clone size: -
V gene: TRBV29-1
D gene: -
CDR3 DNA: TGCAGCGCTCAAGTGAGGGTCTCCTACAATGAGCAGTTCTTC
CDR3 protein: CSAQVRVSYNEQFF

CDR3 length: 16
J gene: TRBJ1-6
clone size: -
V gene: TRBV5-1
D gene: TRBD1
CDR3 DNA: TGCGCCAGCAGCTTGGGACGACAGGGTTATGATTCACCCCTCCACTTT
CDR3 protein: CASSLGRQGYDSPLHF

CDR3 length: 16
J gene: TRBJ1-5
clone size: -
V gene: TRBV2
D gene: TRBD1
CDR3 DNA: TGTGCCAGCAGTGGCGGACAGGGAAGTAGGCGTCAGCCCCAGCATTTT
CDR3 protein: CASSGGQGSRRQPQHF

CDR3 length: 14
J gene: TRBJ1-6
clone size: -
V gene: TRBV6-5
D gene: -
CDR3 DNA: TGTGCCAGCCACCCTCCGGGTCGTAATTCACCCCTCCACTTT
CDR3 protein: CASHPPGRNSPLHF

CDR3 length: 13
J gene: TRBJ2-7
clone size: -
V gene: TRBV3-1/TRBV3-2
D gene: -
CDR3 DNA: TGTGCCAGCAGCCATGGTGCGGGTTACGAGCAGTACTTC
CDR3 protein: CASSHGAGYEQYF

CDR3 length: 15
J gene: TRBJ2-5
clone size: -
V gene: TRBV6-4
D gene: TRBD1
CDR3 DNA: TGTGCCAGCAGTGAGCAGGCAGGGGGACAAGAGACCCAGTACTTC
CDR3 protein: CASSEQAGGQETQYF

CDR3 length: 15
J gene: TRBJ2-1
clone size: -
V gene: TRBV5-1
D gene: -
CDR3 DNA: TGCGCCAGCAGCTTGGAACGCGGGGCAAACAATGAGCAGTTCTTC
CDR3 protein: CASSLERGANNEQFF

CDR3 length: 15
J gene: TRBJ2-7
clone size: few
V gene: TRBV3-1/TRBV3-2
D gene: -
CDR3 DNA: TGTGCCAGCAGCCAGTACAGTCCCTCCTCCTACGAGCAGTACTTC
CDR3 protein: CASSQYSPSSYEQYF

CDR3 length: 15
J gene: TRBJ2-7
clone size: -
V gene: TRBV3-1/TRBV3-2
D gene: TRBD2
CDR3 DNA: TGTGCCAGCAGCCAAGGGACTAGCGGACTCGGCGAGCAGTACTTC
CDR3 protein: CASSQGTSGLGEQYF

CDR3 length: 15
J gene: TRBJ2-1
clone size: -
V gene: TRBV3-1/TRBV3-2
D gene: TRBD2
CDR3 DNA: TGTGCCAGCAGCCCCACGGGGACTAGCGGGGGGGTTGGGTTCTTC
CDR3 protein: CASSPTGTSGGVGFF

CDR3 length: 15
J gene: TRBJ1-5
clone size: -
V gene: TRBV6-5
D gene: TRBD1
CDR3 DNA: TGTGCCAGCAGCCCGGGACAGGGATTAGATCAGCCCCAGCATTTT
CDR3 protein: CASSPGQGLDQPQHF

CDR3 length: 13
J gene: TRBJ1-5
clone size: -
V gene: TRBV24-1
D gene: TRBD1
CDR3 DNA: TGTGCCACCTCGGGACAGGCCAATCAGCCCCAGCATTTT
CDR3 protein: CATSGQANQPQHF

CDR3 length: 15
J gene: TRBJ2-5
clone size: -
V gene: TRBV7-9
D gene: -
CDR3 DNA: TGTGCCAGCAGCTTAGCTGTGGTCGGGCAAGAGACCCAGTACTTC
CDR3 protein: CASSLAVVGQETQYF

CDR3 length: 14
J gene: TRBJ1-5
clone size: -
V gene: TRBV5-1
D gene: -
CDR3 DNA: TGCGCCAGCAGCCCGGGACAATGGAATCAGCCCCAGCATTTT
CDR3 protein: CASSPGQWNQPQHF

CDR3 length: 12
J gene: TRBJ1-2
clone size: -
V gene: TRBV2
D gene: -
CDR3 DNA: TGTGCCAGCAGTAACAGGGACTATGGCTACACCTTC
CDR3 protein: CASSNRDYGYTF